The 16 T cell receptor beta chains below all came from one sample that was sequenced in a study of cytomegalovirus exposure and HLA in healthy donors. It was with 60 Vbeta and 13 Jbeta primers that the PCR ran. Profiling relied on immunoSEQ multiplex PCR, and the TCRdb table lists in-frame clones only, not all of them. This sample has 90,000 to 100,000 clones, with roughly 70% found just once. Sequenced material: PBMCs. The receptors were sampled from a man aged 45 to 65 in good health and CMV-seronegative.

The DNA of the CDR3 is TGTGCCAGCAGCTTACCTCCGGGGGAGCCCCAGCATTTT. This encodes CASSLPPGEPQHF. This chain links TRBV7-6 with TRBJ1-5; a possible D gene is TRBD1 (5 bases). Germline CDR1 and CDR2: SGHVS and FNYEAQ. The CDR3 sequence is 13 residues long. V lost 2 bases to trimming and J lost 8 bases, with 10 bases between them.

This clone appeared a few times. V gene TRBV13 combines with J gene TRBJ2-5, with TRBD1 matching over 8 bases. This CDR3 has 16 residues. V dropped 5 bases and J dropped 1; count of bases not matched to a gene: 9. Germline loops: CDR1 PRHDT, CDR2 FYEKMQ (reference sequence). The CDR3 reads CASSPDRGPSQETQYF. The DNA of the CDR3 is TGTGCCAGCAGCCCAGACAGGGGCCCATCCCAAGAGACCCAGTACTTC.

The rearrangement joins TRBV6-5 to TRBJ2-2; 9 nucleotides line up with TRBD2. Germline V gene lookup returns CDR1 MNHEY and CDR2 SVGAGI. The J segment lost 1 base and the V segment lost 6 bases, leaving 3 bases of the junction unmatched. This CDR3 has 15 amino acids. The CDR3 nucleotides read TGTGCCAGCAGCCTGACTAGCGGGAACACCGGGGAGCTGTTTTTT. It translates to CASSLTSGNTGELFF.

This chain connects TRBV2 to TRBJ1-2; 7 positions agree with TRBD1. V lost 6 bases to trimming and J lost 1 base; unmatched junction nucleotides: 5. The CDR3 has 14 amino acids. Germline V gene data show CDR1 as SNHLY and CDR2 as FYNNEI. This CDR3 is CASRRQGLNYGYTF. The CDR3 nucleotides read TGTGCCAGCAGACGACAGGGTCTTAACTATGGCTACACCTTC.

This chain uses TRBV2 with TRBJ1-1; TRBD1 might be the D (5 bases). The CDR3 is 14 amino acids. V lost 6 bases and J lost 1, with 12 bases in between. Germline V gene sequence: CDR1 SNHLY, CDR2 FYNNEI. The CDR3 nucleotides read TGTGCCAGCAGGAGACAGAGTAAGAACACTGAAGCTTTCTTT. This translates into CASRRQSKNTEAFF.

The chain has TRBV28 and TRBJ2-5; TRBD1 aligns across 9 bases. Per germline, CDR1 MDHEN and CDR2 SYDVKM. There are 17 residues in the CDR3. Trimming at V came to 5 bases and at J to 1 base, leaving 11 bases not matched to a gene. CDR3 sequence reads: CASSGAGQGRFQETQYF. CDR3 in DNA: TGTGCCAGCAGTGGGGCGGGACAGGGAAGGTTCCAAGAGACCCAGTACTTC.

The chain employs TRBV5-1 and TRBJ2-1, with a weak D call TRBD2 (6 bases). Looked up from germline, CDR1 is SGHRS and CDR2 is YFSETQ. The CDR3 loop spans 15 amino acids. Trimming stripped 1 base from V and 4 bases from J, with 12 bases between. The CDR3 spells CASSLRAGTYNEQFF. In DNA form, the CDR3 reads TGCGCCAGCAGCTTGCGGGCAGGGACTTACAATGAGCAGTTCTTC.

This chain links TRBV4-1 with TRBJ1-5, with D unresolved. Trimming left V 0 bases short and J 0 bases short, with 9 bases between. CDR1 is MGHRA, CDR2 YSYEKL, per germline. The CDR3 spans 16 residues. In nucleotides, the CDR3 is TGCGCCAGCAGCCAAGATAAGCAATATAGCAATCAGCCCCAGCATTTT. Protein: CASSQDKQYSNQPQHF.

V gene TRBV7-9 combines with J gene TRBJ2-5; the D gene is possibly TRBD2 (5 bases). CDR3 length: 17 residues. Germline-derived CDR1 and CDR2 are SEHNR and FQNEAQ (reference sequence). V was shortened by 4 bases and J by 5 bases, with 23 bases between the two germline ends. The CDR3 nucleotides are TGTGCCAGCAGCTCACCGTGGGTGGACTCGACGAGGGAGACCCAGTACTTC. This sequence encodes CASSSPWVDSTRETQYF.

The chain uses TRBV28 and TRBJ1-4; D unresolved. CDR1 is MDHEN and CDR2 is SYDVKM in the germline V gene. Trimming took 11 bases from V and 4 from J, leaving 17 bases between them. This CDR3 is 14 amino acids long. The CDR3 sequence is CASRWEFGNEKLFF. In DNA form, the CDR3 reads TGTGCCTCCCGGTGGGAGTTTGGTAATGAAAAACTGTTTTTT. Variable domain in full (rest from reference TRBV28 and TRBJ1-4): DVKVTQSSRYLVKRTGEKVFLECVQDMDHENMFWYRQDPGLGLRLIYFSYDVKMKEKGDIPEGYSVSREKKERFSLILESASTNQTSMYLCASRWEFGNEKLFFGSGTQLSVL.

The chain carries TRBV2 and TRBJ2-7, with D tentatively TRBD2 (6 bases). Germline lookup yields CDR1 SNHLY and CDR2 FYNNEI. The germline V and J ends were trimmed by 1 base and 2 bases, with 12 bases remaining between them. The CDR3 has 15 amino acids. CDR3 DNA sequence: TGTGCCAGCAGTGAAGGGCCGGCGGGAACCTACGAGCAGTACTTC. Translated, it gives CASSEGPAGTYEQYF. Full variable domain (rest looked up from reference TRBV2 and TRBJ2-7): EPEVTQTPSHQVTQMGQEVILRCVPISNHLYFYWYRQILGQKVEFLVSFYNNEISEKSEIFDDQFSVERPDGSNFTLKIRSTKLEDSAMYFCASSEGPAGTYEQYFGPGTRLTVT.

This clone was found a few times. The rearrangement links TRBV6-1 to TRBJ1-4, with a possible D match to TRBD1 (5 bases). V shed 2 bases and J shed 1 base, with 11 bases lying between them. Germline V gene lookup returns CDR1 MNHNS and CDR2 SASEGT. This CDR3 has 16 amino acids. The CDR3 region has the DNA TGTGCCAGCAGTGAAATTTCAGGGCTAACTAATGAAAAACTGTTTTTT. Its translation is CASSEISGLTNEKLFF.

The sample holds a few counts of this clone. This rearrangement joins TRBV19 to TRBJ1-2; 10 nucleotides agree with TRBD1. Germline V CDR1 and CDR2: LNHDA, SQIVND (reference sequence). Germline trimming cut 7 bases from V and 4 bases from J; bases unmatched to any gene: 12. There are 16 residues in the CDR3. DNA for the CDR3: TGTGCCAGTACCAGCCGTCAAGGACAGGGGGGCTATGGCTACACCTTC. It specifies CASTSRQGQGGYGYTF.

This chain uses TRBV7-2 with TRBJ2-3; 9 bases are a match to TRBD2. The germline CDR1 and CDR2 sequences are SGHTA and FQGNSA. The CDR3 covers 17 residues. J was trimmed by 3 bases and V by 6 bases; bases with no gene match: 13. Written as DNA, the CDR3 is TGTGCCAGCAGTTCCTTTATGGGAGCGGGGGGTACAGATACGCAGTATTTT. It specifies CASSSFMGAGGTDTQYF.

The chain uses TRBV6-5 and TRBJ2-7; D is unclear. V shed 4 bases and J shed 3 bases, with 4 bases lying between them. This CDR3 spans 11 amino acids. The germline V gene encodes CDR1 MNHEY and CDR2 SVGAGI. The CDR3 here is CASSSYYEQYF. CDR3 nucleotides: TGTGCCAGCAGTTCGTACTACGAGCAGTACTTC.

The chain is built from TRBV29-1 and TRBJ2-3; a possible D gene is TRBD2 (6 bases). The CDR3 runs 13 residues. Per germline, CDR1 SQVTM and CDR2 ANQGSEA. V was trimmed by 6 bases and J by 6 bases, leaving 16 bases between them. The CDR3 DNA follows: TGCAGCGTGGATAGCGGCGCGGAGGATACGCAGTATTTT. It translates to CSVDSGAEDTQYF.